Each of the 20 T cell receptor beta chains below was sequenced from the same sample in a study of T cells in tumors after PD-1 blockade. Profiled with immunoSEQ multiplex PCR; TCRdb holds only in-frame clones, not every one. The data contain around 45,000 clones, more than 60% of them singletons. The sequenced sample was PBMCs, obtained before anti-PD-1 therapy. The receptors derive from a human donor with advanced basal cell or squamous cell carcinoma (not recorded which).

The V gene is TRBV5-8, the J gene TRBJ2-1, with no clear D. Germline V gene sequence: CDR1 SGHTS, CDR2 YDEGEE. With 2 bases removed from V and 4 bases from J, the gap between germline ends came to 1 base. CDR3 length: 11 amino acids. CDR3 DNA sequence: TGTGCCAGCAGCTTTTACAATGAGCAGTTCTTC. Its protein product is CASSFYNEQFF. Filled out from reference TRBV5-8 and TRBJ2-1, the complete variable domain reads EAGVTQSPTHLIKTRGQQATLRCSPISGHTSVYWYQQALGLGLQFLLWYDEGEERNRGNFPPRFSGRQFPNYSSELNVNALELEDSALYLCASSFYNEQFFGPGTRLTVL.

The CDR3 bases are TGTGCCACCAGTGCGGGCTGGATTCTTCCAGATACGCAGTATTTT. The encoded protein is CATSAGWILPDTQYF. The rearrangement joins TRBV24-1 to TRBJ2-3; D unresolved. The CDR3 runs 15 residues. Trimming pared 5 bases from V and 4 bases from J, leaving 15 bases between. CDR1 and CDR2 (germline): KGHDR, SFDVKD.

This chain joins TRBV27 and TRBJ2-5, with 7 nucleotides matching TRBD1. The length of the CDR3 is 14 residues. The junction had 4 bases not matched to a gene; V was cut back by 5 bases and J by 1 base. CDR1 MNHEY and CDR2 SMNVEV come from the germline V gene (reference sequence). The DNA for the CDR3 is TGTGCCAGCAGTAAAGACAGGGTCCAAGAGACCCAGTACTTC. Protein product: CASSKDRVQETQYF.

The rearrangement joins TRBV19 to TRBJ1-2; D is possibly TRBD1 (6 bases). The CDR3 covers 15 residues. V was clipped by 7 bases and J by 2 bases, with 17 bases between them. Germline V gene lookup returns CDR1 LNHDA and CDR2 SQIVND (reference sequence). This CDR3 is CASNDPGGSNYGYTF. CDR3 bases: TGTGCCAGTAACGATCCCGGGGGCAGCAACTATGGCTACACCTTC.

The CDR3 bases are TGTGCCAGCAGCCAGGGGATGGACAGGGGAATTTGGACTGAAGCTTTCTTT. It codes for CASSQGMDRGIWTEAFF. V usage is TRBV16 and J usage is TRBJ1-1; 9 positions match TRBD1. V dropped 3 bases and J dropped 5; count of bases not matched to a gene: 13. Germline-derived CDR1 and CDR2 are KGHSY and FQNENV. The CDR3 is 17 amino acids.

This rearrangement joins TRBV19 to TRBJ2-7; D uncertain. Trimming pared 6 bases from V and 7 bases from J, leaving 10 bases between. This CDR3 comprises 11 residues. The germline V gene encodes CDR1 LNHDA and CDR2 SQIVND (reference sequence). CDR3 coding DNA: TGTGCCAGTAGATCCGGAGTTGAGCAGTACTTC. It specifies CASRSGVEQYF.

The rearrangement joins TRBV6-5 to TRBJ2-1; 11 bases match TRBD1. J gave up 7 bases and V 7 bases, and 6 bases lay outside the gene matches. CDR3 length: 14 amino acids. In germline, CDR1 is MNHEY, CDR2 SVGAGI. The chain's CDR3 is CASTTGQGANEQFF. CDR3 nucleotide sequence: TGTGCCAGCACTACCGGACAGGGGGCGAATGAGCAGTTCTTC.

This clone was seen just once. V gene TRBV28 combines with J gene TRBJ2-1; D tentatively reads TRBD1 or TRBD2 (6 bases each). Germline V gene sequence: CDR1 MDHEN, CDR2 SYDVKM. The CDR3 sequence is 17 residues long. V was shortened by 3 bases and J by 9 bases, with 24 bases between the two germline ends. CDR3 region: CASSFFAGTGTPPEQFF. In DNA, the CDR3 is TGTGCCAGCAGTTTCTTCGCGGGAACAGGGACGCCACCTGAGCAGTTCTTC.

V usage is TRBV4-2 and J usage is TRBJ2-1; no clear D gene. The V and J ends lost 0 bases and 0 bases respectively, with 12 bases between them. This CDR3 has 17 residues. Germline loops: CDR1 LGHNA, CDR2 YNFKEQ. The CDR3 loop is CASSQDHDGRSYNEQFF. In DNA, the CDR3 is TGTGCCAGCAGCCAAGATCATGACGGACGCTCCTACAATGAGCAGTTCTTC.

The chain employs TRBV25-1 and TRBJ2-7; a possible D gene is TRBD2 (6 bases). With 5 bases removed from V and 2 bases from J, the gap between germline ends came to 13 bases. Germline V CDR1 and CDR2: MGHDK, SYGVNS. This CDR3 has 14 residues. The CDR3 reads CASSPRRDTYEQYF. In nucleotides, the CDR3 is TGTGCCAGCAGTCCGCGGAGGGATACCTACGAGCAGTACTTC.

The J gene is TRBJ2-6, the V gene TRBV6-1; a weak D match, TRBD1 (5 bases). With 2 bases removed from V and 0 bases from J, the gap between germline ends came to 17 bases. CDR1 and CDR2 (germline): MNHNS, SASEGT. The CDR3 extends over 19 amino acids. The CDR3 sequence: CASSETPPRANSGANVLTF. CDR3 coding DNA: TGTGCCAGCAGTGAAACCCCCCCCAGGGCCAACTCTGGGGCCAACGTCCTGACTTTC.

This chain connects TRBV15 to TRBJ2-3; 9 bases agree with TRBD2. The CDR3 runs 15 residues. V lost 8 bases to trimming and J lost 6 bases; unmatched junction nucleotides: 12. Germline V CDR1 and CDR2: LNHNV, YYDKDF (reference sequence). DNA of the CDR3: TGTGCCACCCGAAAGAAAAGACTAGCGGAGGATACGCAGTATTTT. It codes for CATRKKRLAEDTQYF.

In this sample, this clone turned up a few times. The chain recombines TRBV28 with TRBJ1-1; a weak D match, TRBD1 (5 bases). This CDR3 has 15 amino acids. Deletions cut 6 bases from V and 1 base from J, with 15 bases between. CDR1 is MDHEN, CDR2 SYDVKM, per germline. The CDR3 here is CASSPRGVGNTEAFF. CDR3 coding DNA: TGTGCCAGCAGCCCACGAGGGGTGGGGAACACTGAAGCTTTCTTT.

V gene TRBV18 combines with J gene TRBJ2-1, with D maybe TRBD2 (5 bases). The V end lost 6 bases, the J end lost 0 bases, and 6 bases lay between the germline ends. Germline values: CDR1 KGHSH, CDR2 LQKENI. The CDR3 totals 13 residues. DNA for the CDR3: TGTGCCAGCTCGGGGAGCTCCTACAATGAGCAGTTCTTC. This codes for CASSGSSYNEQFF.

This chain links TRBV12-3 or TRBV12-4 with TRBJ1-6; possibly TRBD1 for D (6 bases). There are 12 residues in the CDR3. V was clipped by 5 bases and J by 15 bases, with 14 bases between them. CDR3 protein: CASSEQGALLHF. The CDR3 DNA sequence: TGTGCCAGCAGTGAACAGGGTGCGCTCCTCCACTTT.

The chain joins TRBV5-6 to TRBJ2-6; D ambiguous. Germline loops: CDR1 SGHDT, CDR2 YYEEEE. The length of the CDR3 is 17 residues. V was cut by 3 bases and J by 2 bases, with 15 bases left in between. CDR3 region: CASSYSAPYTGANVLTF. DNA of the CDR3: TGTGCCAGCAGCTACTCCGCACCGTATACTGGGGCCAACGTCCTGACTTTC.

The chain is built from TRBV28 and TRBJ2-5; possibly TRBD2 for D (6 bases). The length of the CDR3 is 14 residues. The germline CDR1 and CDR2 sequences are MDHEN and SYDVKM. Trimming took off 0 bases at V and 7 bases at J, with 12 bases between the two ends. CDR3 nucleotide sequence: TGTGCCAGCAGTTTATGGGGGGGAAGGGTGACCCAGTACTTC. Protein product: CASSLWGGRVTQYF.

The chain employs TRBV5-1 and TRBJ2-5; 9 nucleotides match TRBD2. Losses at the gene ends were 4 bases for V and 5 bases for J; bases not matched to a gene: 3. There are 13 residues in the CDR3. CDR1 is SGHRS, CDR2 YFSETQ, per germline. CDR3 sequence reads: CASSESGRETQYF. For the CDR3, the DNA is TGCGCCAGCAGCGAAAGCGGGAGGGAGACCCAGTACTTC.

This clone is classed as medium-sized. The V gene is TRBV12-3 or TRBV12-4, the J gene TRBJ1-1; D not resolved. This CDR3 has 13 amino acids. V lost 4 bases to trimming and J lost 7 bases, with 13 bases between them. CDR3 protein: CASSSDRPLEAFF. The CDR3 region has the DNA TGTGCCAGCAGTTCCGATAGACCTCTTGAAGCTTTCTTT.

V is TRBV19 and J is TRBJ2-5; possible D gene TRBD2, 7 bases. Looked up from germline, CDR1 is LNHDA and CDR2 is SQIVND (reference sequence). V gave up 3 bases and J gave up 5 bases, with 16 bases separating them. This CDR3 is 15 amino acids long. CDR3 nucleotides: TGTGCCAGTAGTATTGGGGGGGGCGGACGGGAGACCCAGTACTTC. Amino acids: CASSIGGGGRETQYF.